This TCR beta chain is drawn from a study of OX40 agonist ivuxolimab in advanced cancers. Study as a whole: The diagnoses of dose-escalation patients were hepatocellular carcinoma, melanoma, renal cell or head and neck cancer. Overall study findings and caveats: CD8+ T cells were the subset that, on average, had more expanded clones than CD4+.

This table comes from immunoSEQ multiplex PCR, and its TCRdb copy is limited to in-frame clones, with some not included. The table lists tens of thousands of clones, approximately 86% of them singletons, with 6.5% in the top ten. Note on this clone: As yet, its antigen is unknown.

This TCR was sampled from an adult with an advanced solid tumor such as melanoma, head and neck, liver or kidney cancer. Sequencing used CD4+ or CD8+ T cells sorted from blood, obtained in a trial of the OX40 agonist ivuxolimab.

The CDR3 loop reads CASSFHDGTEAFF. The CDR3 DNA reads TGTGCCAGCAGCTTTCATGATGGCACTGAAGCTTTCTTT. The chain recombines TRBV7-9 with TRBJ1-1; no clear D gene. Germline V lookup: CDR1 SEHNR, CDR2 FQNEAQ (reference sequence). The CDR3 has 13 residues. V was pared by 3 bases and J by 4 bases, with 9 bases between.